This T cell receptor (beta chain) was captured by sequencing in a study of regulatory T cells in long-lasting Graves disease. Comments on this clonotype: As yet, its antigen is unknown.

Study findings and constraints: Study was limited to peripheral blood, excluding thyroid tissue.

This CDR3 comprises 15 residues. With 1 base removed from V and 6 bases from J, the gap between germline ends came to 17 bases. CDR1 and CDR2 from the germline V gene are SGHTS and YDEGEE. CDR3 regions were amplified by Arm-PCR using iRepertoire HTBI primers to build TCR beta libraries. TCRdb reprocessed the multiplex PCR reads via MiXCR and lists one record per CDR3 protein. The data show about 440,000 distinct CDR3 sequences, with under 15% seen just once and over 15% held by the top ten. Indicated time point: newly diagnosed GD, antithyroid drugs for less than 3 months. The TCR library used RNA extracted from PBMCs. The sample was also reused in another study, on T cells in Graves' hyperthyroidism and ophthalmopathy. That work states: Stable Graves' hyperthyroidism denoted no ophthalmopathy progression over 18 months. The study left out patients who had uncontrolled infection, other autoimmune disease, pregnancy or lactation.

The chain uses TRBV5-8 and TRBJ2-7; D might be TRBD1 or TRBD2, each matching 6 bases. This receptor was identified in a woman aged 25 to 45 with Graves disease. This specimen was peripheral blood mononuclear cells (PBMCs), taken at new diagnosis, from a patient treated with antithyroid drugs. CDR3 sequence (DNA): TGTGCCAGCAGCTTGAGGGGGGAGCCCCCTGCCGAGCAGTACTTC. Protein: CASSLRGEPPAEQYF.